The 29 T cell receptor beta chains below all came from one sample that was sequenced in a study of cytomegalovirus exposure and HLA in healthy donors. The PCR employed 60 Vbeta primers together with 13 Jbeta primers. Profiled with immunoSEQ multiplex PCR; TCRdb holds only in-frame clones, not every one. Found here are some 100,000 clones, around 74% of them singletons; the top ten hold 13% to 15%. Sequencing used PBMCs. All receptors derive from a male donor in good health and CMV-seropositive.

The V and J genes are TRBV19 and TRBJ1-4; D perhaps matches TRBD1 (5 bases). The CDR3 has 14 residues. The germline V and J ends were trimmed by 3 bases and 8 bases, with 13 bases remaining between them. Germline V CDR1 and CDR2: LNHDA, SQIVND (reference sequence). CDR3 in DNA: TGTGCCAGTAGTATCGGCAGGGTGGAAGAAAAACTGTTTTTT. Translated, it gives CASSIGRVEEKLFF.

The chain carries TRBV5-1 and TRBJ2-5, with TRBD2 matching over 11 bases. The CDR3 loop spans 14 amino acids. Germline V CDR1 and CDR2: SGHRS, YFSETQ. V lost 0 bases, J lost 13 bases, and 8 bases stayed unmatched. This chain's CDR3 is CASSLGQLAGVLYF. Written as DNA, the CDR3 is TGCGCCAGCAGCTTGGGTCAACTAGCGGGGGTACTGTACTTC.

This chain connects TRBV7-2 to TRBJ2-2, with D possibly being TRBD2 (5 bases). The CDR3 runs to 16 residues. The germline gives CDR1 SGHTA, CDR2 FQGNSA. Trimming took 5 bases from V and 9 from J, leaving 22 bases between them. For the CDR3, the DNA is TGTGCCAGCAGCCCTTTTGAGGGCGCAGAGGTTTGGGAGCTGTTTTTT. Its protein product is CASSPFEGAEVWELFF.

The J gene is TRBJ2-5, the V gene TRBV5-1; TRBD1 agrees at 7 bases. The end of the DNA fits TRBJ2-7 better, so the J call may be wrong. This CDR3 comprises 14 residues. The V gene's germline CDR1 is SGHRS and CDR2 YFSETQ. The CDR3 bases are TGCGCCAGCAGCATTGGGGACAGTTACTACGAGCAGTACTTC. Its protein is CASSIGDSYYEQYF.

V and J are TRBV30 and TRBJ1-2; a possible D gene is TRBD1 (5 bases). Trimming pared 1 base from V and 6 bases from J, leaving 12 bases between. The germline CDR1 and CDR2 sequences are GTSNPN and SVGIG (reference sequence). The CDR3 runs 13 residues. For the CDR3, the DNA is TGTGCCTGGAGTGACAGGAGTCCCAATGGCTACACCTTC. Protein sequence: CAWSDRSPNGYTF.

The DNA of the CDR3 is TGTGCCAGCAGTTATCCATCCGGCAATGAGCAGTTCTTC. This gives the protein CASSYPSGNEQFF. The gene calls are TRBV6-5 and TRBJ2-1; D is unclear. The length of the CDR3 is 13 residues. Trimming shortened V by 3 bases and J by 6 bases, and 9 bases separated the two germline ends. Germline lookup yields CDR1 MNHEY and CDR2 SVGAGI.

The chain is built from TRBV5-1 and TRBJ1-5; TRBD1 agrees at 7 bases. Germline-derived CDR1 and CDR2 are SGHRS and YFSETQ. With 2 bases clipped from V and 0 bases from J, the junction kept 11 bases outside the gene matches. CDR3 size: 18 residues. The CDR3 nucleotides are TGCGCCAGCAGCTTCGACAGGGACCCTCAGAATAGCAATCAGCCCCAGCATTTT. Translation gives CASSFDRDPQNSNQPQHF. Based on the CDR3 plus reference TRBV5-1 and TRBJ1-5, the full variable domain is KAGVTQTPRYLIKTRGQQVTLSCSPISGHRSVSWYQQTPGQGLQFLFEYFSETQRNKGNFPGRFSGRQFSNSRSEMNVSTLELGDSALYLCASSFDRDPQNSNQPQHFGDGTRLSIL.

The V call is TRBV29-1, the J call TRBJ2-1; the match to TRBD1 covers 8 bases. J gave up 6 bases and V 7 bases, and 8 bases lay outside the gene matches. The CDR3 extends over 13 amino acids. Germline-derived CDR1 and CDR2 are SQVTM and ANQGSEA. Here the CDR3 reads CSAILGQGNEQFF. The DNA for the CDR3 is TGCAGCGCAATTCTCGGACAGGGCAATGAGCAGTTCTTC.

The genes are TRBV4-1 and TRBJ1-2; D unresolved. Trimming removed 0 bases at V and 4 bases at J, with 15 bases between. Germline values: CDR1 MGHRA, CDR2 YSYEKL. CDR3 length: 16 amino acids. The CDR3 is CASSQDSTNAGYGYTF. CDR3 sequence (DNA): TGCGCCAGCAGCCAAGATAGTACGAACGCCGGCTATGGCTACACCTTC.

The chain recombines TRBV5-1 with TRBJ2-7; 8 nucleotides line up with TRBD1. V shed 0 bases and J 1 base; nucleotides not matched to a gene: 15. Germline V gene sequence: CDR1 SGHRS, CDR2 YFSETQ. The CDR3 length is 19 residues. This CDR3 reads CASSLDGTGQYRASYEQYF. The CDR3 region has the DNA TGCGCCAGCAGCTTGGACGGGACAGGTCAATATCGTGCGTCCTACGAGCAGTACTTC.

This chain uses TRBV29-1 with TRBJ2-5, with 12 bases lining up with TRBD2. The germline V gene encodes CDR1 SQVTM and CDR2 ANQGSEA. J lost 5 bases, V lost 6 bases, and 7 bases had no gene match. This CDR3 has 14 residues. CDR3: CSVVSSGGAETQYF. The DNA for the CDR3 is TGCAGCGTAGTGTCTAGCGGGGGGGCGGAGACCCAGTACTTC.

The V gene is TRBV4-2, the J gene TRBJ2-3; perhaps TRBD2 as D (6 bases). CDR3 length: 14 residues. The V gene lost 0 bases and the J gene lost 5 bases, with 9 bases spanning the gap. Germline CDR1 LGHNA, CDR2 YNFKEQ. The CDR3 loop is CASSQEMTRDTQYF. For the CDR3, the DNA is TGTGCCAGCAGCCAAGAGATGACTAGAGATACGCAGTATTTT.

The J gene is TRBJ1-3, the V gene TRBV5-5; possible D gene TRBD1, 6 bases. The CDR3 extends over 15 amino acids. V gave up 3 bases and J gave up 2 bases, with 12 bases separating them. CDR1 is SGHKS, CDR2 YYEKEE, per germline (reference sequence). The CDR3 bases are TGTGCCAGCAGCTCCAGGGGACCGACTGGAAACACCATATATTTT. Translated: CASSSRGPTGNTIYF. The whole variable domain, remainder taken from reference TRBV5-5 and TRBJ1-3, is DAGVTQSPTHLIKTRGQQVTLRCSPISGHKSVSWYQQVLGQGPQFIFQYYEKEERGRGNFPDRFSARQFPNYSSELNVNALLLGDSALYLCASSSRGPTGNTIYFGEGSWLTVV.

V gene TRBV6-1 combines with J gene TRBJ2-7; 8 bases line up with TRBD1. Germline V gives CDR1 MNHNS, CDR2 SASEGT. The CDR3 is 14 amino acids. The J segment lost 1 base and the V segment lost 8 bases, leaving 7 bases of the junction unmatched. The CDR3 reads CASVLDRGSYEQYF. In DNA, the CDR3 is TGTGCCAGCGTCCTTGACAGGGGTTCCTACGAGCAGTACTTC.

The chain has TRBV28 and TRBJ2-5; tentatively, D is TRBD1 (5 bases). Germline CDR1 is MDHEN and CDR2 is SYDVKM. Deletions cut 2 bases from V and 7 bases from J, with 17 bases between. This CDR3 is built from 15 residues. For the CDR3, the DNA is TGTGCCAGCAGTTTAAGTCGGGCCGCCCAGGGGACCCAGTACTTC. Its protein product is CASSLSRAAQGTQYF.

This clone was detected a few times. The chain recombines TRBV5-5 with TRBJ2-2; a weak D match, TRBD2 (6 bases). The length of the CDR3 is 15 residues. V was clipped by 1 base and J by 6 bases, with 13 bases between them. Germline-derived CDR1 and CDR2 are SGHKS and YYEKEE (reference sequence). Here the CDR3 reads CASSLLQGGPGELFF. CDR3 coding DNA: TGTGCCAGCAGCTTGCTGCAGGGAGGTCCCGGGGAGCTGTTTTTT.

The chain recombines TRBV7-2 with TRBJ1-4; tentatively, D is TRBD1 (6 bases). The germline V gene has CDR1 SGHTA and CDR2 FQGNSA. The CDR3 totals 14 residues. V shed 5 bases and J shed 6 bases, with 13 bases lying between them. The CDR3 spells CASSEQGGYEKLFF. CDR3 bases: TGTGCCAGCAGCGAACAGGGTGGTTATGAAAAACTGTTTTTT.

This clone was counted between two and nine times. The J gene is TRBJ1-5, the V gene TRBV7-9, with unresolved D. Trimming removed 8 bases at V and 11 bases at J, with 7 bases between. The length of the CDR3 is 9 residues. Germline loops: CDR1 SEHNR, CDR2 FQNEAQ (reference sequence). The CDR3 DNA reads as TGTGCCAGCCCCGCGTCCCAGCATTTT. As protein: CASPASQHF.

The genes are TRBV18 and TRBJ1-1; possibly TRBD1 for D (5 bases). The germline CDR1 and CDR2 sequences are KGHSH and LQKENI. V was shortened by 3 bases and J by 5 bases, with 7 bases between the two germline ends. The CDR3 totals 12 residues. The CDR3 is CASSPGQTEAFF. CDR3 nucleotides: TGTGCCAGCTCACCGGGGCAGACTGAAGCTTTCTTT. The entire variable domain, with the rest obtained from reference TRBV18 and TRBJ1-1, is as follows: NAGVMQNPRHLVRRRGQEARLRCSPMKGHSHVYWYRQLPEEGLKFMVYLQKENIIDESGMPKERFSAEFPKEGPSILRIQQVVRGDSAAYFCASSPGQTEAFFGQGTRLTVV.

V is TRBV2 and J is TRBJ2-3, with TRBD2 as a possible D gene (6 bases). The CDR3 spans 12 residues. The germline V gene encodes CDR1 SNHLY and CDR2 FYNNEI. Trimming removed 5 bases from V and 8 bases from J, with 11 bases in between. The CDR3 protein is CASSSLAATQYF. The CDR3 nucleotides are TGTGCCAGCAGTTCACTAGCTGCTACGCAGTATTTT.

The rearrangement joins TRBV7-8 to TRBJ1-4, with TRBD1 matching 8 bases. The CDR3 sequence is 15 residues long. V shed 5 bases, J shed 11 bases, and the junction held 13 bases outside the gene matches. CDR1 SGHVS and CDR2 FQNEAQ come from the germline V gene. CDR3 in DNA: TGTGCCAGCAGCCGATTCCAGGGGGCCGATAGGAAACTGTTTTTT. It yields the protein CASSRFQGADRKLFF.

The genes are TRBV6-1 and TRBJ1-2, with 7 bases identical to TRBD1. V shed 7 bases and J 4 bases; nucleotides not matched to a gene: 9. CDR1 is MNHNS and CDR2 is SASEGT in the germline V gene. The CDR3 is 14 residues long. The CDR3 DNA is TGTGCCAGCACCCGATACGGGGACAGCTATGGCTACACCTTC. Its translation: CASTRYGDSYGYTF.

As DNA, the CDR3 is TGCGCCAGCAGCTTGGGGGGCCAGAGAGTACACGAGCAGTACTTC. This sequence encodes CASSLGGQRVHEQYF. This chain connects TRBV5-1 to TRBJ2-7; possible D gene TRBD1, 5 bases. Germline lookup yields CDR1 SGHRS and CDR2 YFSETQ. This CDR3 has 15 amino acids. Trimming shortened V by 0 bases and J by 5 bases, and 15 bases separated the two germline ends.

The chain recombines TRBV30 with TRBJ2-1, with 13 bases lining up with TRBD2. The V segment lost 2 bases and the J segment 5 bases; nucleotides outside the gene matches: 3. The CDR3 spans 15 residues. Germline values: CDR1 GTSNPN, CDR2 SVGIG (reference sequence). Here the CDR3 DNA reads TGTGCCTGGAGTTTGGGACTAGCGGGGAACAATGAGCAGTTCTTC. Translated, it gives CAWSLGLAGNNEQFF.

In the case of this clone: Other DNA sequences of this sample code for an identical CDR3. The chain joins TRBV27 to TRBJ1-1, with 8 bases matching TRBD1. In germline, CDR1 is MNHEY, CDR2 SMNVEV (reference sequence). The CDR3 length is 15 residues. The J segment lost 4 bases and the V segment lost 2 bases, leaving 6 bases of the junction unmatched. Written as DNA, the CDR3 is TGTGCCAGCAGTTTACTCCAGGGGGCGCCCACTGAAGCTTTCTTT. Its translation is CASSLLQGAPTEAFF.

The chain uses TRBV27 and TRBJ2-6, with 7 bases lining up with TRBD2. V shed 0 bases and J 0 bases; nucleotides not matched to a gene: 2. Germline assignment: CDR1 MNHEY and CDR2 SMNVEV (reference sequence). This CDR3 spans 17 amino acids. CDR3 amino acids: CASSLSGGTSGANVLTF. The CDR3 DNA follows: TGTGCCAGCAGTTTATCGGGGGGGACCTCTGGGGCCAACGTCCTGACTTTC.

The rearrangement uses TRBV6-5 and TRBJ2-7; the match to TRBD1 covers 10 bases. Germline CDR1 and CDR2: MNHEY and SVGAGI. Unmatched junction bases numbered 7, after V lost 6 bases and J lost 5 bases. The CDR3 is 14 amino acids. The CDR3 loop reads CASSRDRGRDEQYF. The CDR3 DNA follows: TGTGCCAGCAGCAGAGACAGGGGGCGGGACGAGCAGTACTTC.

This chain links TRBV30 with TRBJ1-6, with a tentative D call TRBD1 (6 bases). With 1 base removed from V and 10 bases from J, the gap between germline ends came to 11 bases. The V gene's germline CDR1 is GTSNPN and CDR2 SVGIG (reference sequence). CDR3 length: 13 amino acids. In nucleotides, the CDR3 is TGTGCCTGGAGTGAGGGGGTATGGTCACCCCTCCACTTT. It is translated as CAWSEGVWSPLHF.

The V gene is TRBV5-4, the J gene TRBJ1-4; 7 bases align to TRBD1. The CDR3 contains 16 residues. With 3 bases clipped from V and 4 bases from J, the junction kept 9 bases outside the gene matches. Germline V gene lookup returns CDR1 SGHNT and CDR2 YYREEE (reference sequence). The CDR3 sequence: CASSSRTTGINEKLFF. The CDR3 coding sequence is TGTGCCAGCAGCTCCAGAACGACAGGGATTAATGAAAAACTGTTTTTT.